Listed below are T cell receptor beta chains from one sample, sequenced in a study of OX40 agonist ivuxolimab in advanced cancers. Profiled with immunoSEQ multiplex PCR; TCRdb holds only in-frame clones, not every one. The sample lists approximately 90,000 clones, nearly 90% occurring once. The sample here was CD4+ or CD8+ T cells sorted from blood, taken in a trial of the OX40 agonist ivuxolimab. The receptors originated from an adult with an advanced solid tumor such as melanoma, head and neck, liver or kidney cancer. The CDR3 runs from the conserved cysteine through the conserved F or W. D genes are given only for firm matches. Not all rows give a size; the values are once, few, many and, for expanded clones, a class.

J gene | D gene | clone size | V gene | CDR3 DNA | CDR3 protein
TRBJ2-2 | . | . | TRBV4-2 | TGTGCCAGCAGCCAGCCCGAGGGGCCCGGGGAGCTGTTTTTT | CASSQPEGPGELFF
TRBJ1-6 | . | . | TRBV14 | TGTGCCAGCAGCCAAGATCAGTACCCGGTCGAATCCCTCCACTTT | CASSQDQYPVESLHF
TRBJ1-2 | . | . | TRBV19 | TGTGCCAGTAGTATCGAGGGGAACTATGGCTACACCTTC | CASSIEGNYGYTF
TRBJ2-7 | . | . | TRBV27 | TGTGCCAGCAGTCATCTAGCGCGGGAGCAGTACTTC | CASSHLAREQYF
TRBJ2-3 | . | . | TRBV30 | TGTGCCTGGAGTTCCCGTTCTACAGATACGCAGTATTTT | CAWSSRSTDTQYF
TRBJ2-3 | . | . | TRBV18 | TGTGCCAGCTCACCACTAAGTCCCAGCGAAGACTGGGGTACGCAGTATTTT | CASSPLSPSEDWGTQYF
TRBJ2-5 | . | . | TRBV7-6 | TGTGCCAGCAGCCCCAGAGGAGGAGCAGGGACCCAGTACTTC | CASSPRGGAGTQYF
TRBJ1-5 | . | . | TRBV7-2 | TGTGCCAGCAGCTTAGGGACGGGGAATCAGCCCCAGCATTTT | CASSLGTGNQPQHF
TRBJ2-5 | TRBD2 | . | TRBV29-1 | TGCAGCGGAGCGGGGGGCATCCAAGAGACCCAGTACTTC | CSGAGGIQETQYF
TRBJ2-3 | TRBD2 | few | TRBV10-3 | TGTGCCATCAGTGAGTCGTTACTAGCGGGGGGAGGGACAGATACGCAGTATTTT | CAISESLLAGGGTDTQYF
TRBJ2-7 | . | . | TRBV5-1 | TGCGCCAGCAGCTCGGGACTTCCCCCCACCTACGAGCAGTACTTC | CASSSGLPPTYEQYF
TRBJ2-1 | . | . | TRBV2 | TGTGCCAGCACCGTGTATCCGGCCAATGAGCAGTTCTTC | CASTVYPANEQFF
TRBJ1-4 | . | . | TRBV6-5 | TGTGCCTCAACATCTCGTGCAACTAATGAAAAACTGTTTTTT | CASTSRATNEKLFF
TRBJ2-2 | . | . | TRBV7-2 | TGTGCCAGCAGCCGAAACACCGGGGAGCTGTTTTTT | CASSRNTGELFF
TRBJ1-2 | TRBD1 | . | TRBV2 | TGTGCCAGCAGTGAAGCGCTGGGGACAGGGCCAATAAACTATGGCTACACCTTC | CASSEALGTGPINYGYTF
TRBJ2-3 | TRBD2 | . | TRBV6-1 | TGTGCCAGCAGTGACCTTCATAGCGGGAGCACAGATACGCAGTATTTT | CASSDLHSGSTDTQYF
TRBJ2-1 | . | . | TRBV11-2 | TGTGCCAGCAGCACGTGGGATGCGGACAATGAGCAGTTCTTC | CASSTWDADNEQFF
TRBJ1-1 | TRBD1 | . | TRBV6-5 | TGTGCCAGCAGCCAAAGGACAGGGGTCACTGAAGCTTTCTTT | CASSQRTGVTEAFF
TRBJ2-2 | TRBD2 | few | TRBV2 | TGTGCCAGCTTTAGAGCGGGGGGGAACACCGGGGAGCTGTTTTTT | CASFRAGGNTGELFF
TRBJ1-4 | . | . | TRBV7-9 | TGTGCCAGCAGCCGAGGGCAGGAGAGTGAAAAACTGTTTTTT | CASSRGQESEKLFF
TRBJ2-7 | TRBD2 | . | TRBV7-2 | TGTGCCAGCAGCCCTAAGCGGGATACGTCCTACGAGCAGTACTTC | CASSPKRDTSYEQYF
TRBJ1-4 | . | . | TRBV29-1 | TGCAGCGCCCAAAGGGGGACTAATGAAAAACTGTTTTTT | CSAQRGTNEKLFF
TRBJ2-5 | . | . | TRBV7-8 | TGTGCCAGCAGCAGCCAAGAGACCCAGTACTTC | CASSSQETQYF
TRBJ1-2 | . | . | TRBV10-3 | TGTGCCATCAGTGAGTCAGTGGGGGCACACGGCTACACCTTC | CAISESVGAHGYTF
TRBJ2-7 | . | . | TRBV5-4 | TGTGCCAGCAGCTTGGTCTCAGGCCTACTGCCCTACGAGCAGTACTTC | CASSLVSGLLPYEQYF
TRBJ2-1 | . | . | TRBV6-5 | TGTGCCAGCAGTGCAGGGGGGGCTCGCGATGAGCAGTTCTTC | CASSAGGARDEQFF
TRBJ1-4 | . | . | TRBV6-1 | TGTGCCAGCAGTGAAGGGGACACAGTAGGTGAAAAACTGTTTTTT | CASSEGDTVGEKLFF